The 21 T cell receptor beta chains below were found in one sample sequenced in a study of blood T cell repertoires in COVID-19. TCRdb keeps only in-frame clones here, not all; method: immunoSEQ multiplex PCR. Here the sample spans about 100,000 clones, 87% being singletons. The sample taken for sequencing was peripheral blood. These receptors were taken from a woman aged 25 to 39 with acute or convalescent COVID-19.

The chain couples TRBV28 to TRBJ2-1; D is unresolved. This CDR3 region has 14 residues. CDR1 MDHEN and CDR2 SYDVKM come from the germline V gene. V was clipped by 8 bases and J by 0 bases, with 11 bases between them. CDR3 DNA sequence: TGTGCCAGCGAAACACAGAGCTCCTACAATGAGCAGTTCTTC. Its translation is CASETQSSYNEQFF.

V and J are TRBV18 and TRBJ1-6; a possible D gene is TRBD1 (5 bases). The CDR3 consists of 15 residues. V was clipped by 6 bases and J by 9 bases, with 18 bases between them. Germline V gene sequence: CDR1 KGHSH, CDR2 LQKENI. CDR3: CASSPLRGEGSPLHF. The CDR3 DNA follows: TGTGCCAGCTCCCCCTTAAGGGGTGAAGGTTCACCCCTCCACTTT.

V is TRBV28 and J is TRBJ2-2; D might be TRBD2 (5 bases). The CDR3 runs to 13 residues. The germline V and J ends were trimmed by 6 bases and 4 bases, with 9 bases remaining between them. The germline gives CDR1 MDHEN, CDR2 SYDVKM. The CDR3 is CASSGLVTGELFF. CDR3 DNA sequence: TGTGCCAGCAGCGGACTCGTCACCGGGGAGCTGTTTTTT.

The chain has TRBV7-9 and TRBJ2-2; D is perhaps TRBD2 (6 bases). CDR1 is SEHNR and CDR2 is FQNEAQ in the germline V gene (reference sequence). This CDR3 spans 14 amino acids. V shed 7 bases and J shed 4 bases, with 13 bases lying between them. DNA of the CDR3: TGTGCCAGCACACATCGGGACTCCACCGGGGAGCTGTTTTTT. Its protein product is CASTHRDSTGELFF.

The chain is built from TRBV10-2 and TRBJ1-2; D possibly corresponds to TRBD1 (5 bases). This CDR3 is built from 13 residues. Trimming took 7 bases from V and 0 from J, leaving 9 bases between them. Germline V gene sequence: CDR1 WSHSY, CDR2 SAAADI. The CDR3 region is CASTRGTNYGYTF. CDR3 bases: TGCGCCAGCACAAGGGGAACTAACTATGGCTACACCTTC.

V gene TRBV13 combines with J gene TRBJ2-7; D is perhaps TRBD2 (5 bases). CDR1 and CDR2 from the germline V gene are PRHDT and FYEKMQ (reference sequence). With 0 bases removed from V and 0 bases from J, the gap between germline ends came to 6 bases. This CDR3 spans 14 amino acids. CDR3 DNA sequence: TGTGCCAGCAGCTTAGGACGGGGCTCCTACGAGCAGTACTTC. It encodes CASSLGRGSYEQYF.

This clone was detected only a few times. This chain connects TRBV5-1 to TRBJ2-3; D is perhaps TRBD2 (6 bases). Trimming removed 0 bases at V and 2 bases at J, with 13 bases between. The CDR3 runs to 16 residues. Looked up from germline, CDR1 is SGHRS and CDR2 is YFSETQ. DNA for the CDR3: TGCGCCAGCAGCTTGGTCGGGGGAGCCTACACAGATACGCAGTATTTT. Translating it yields CASSLVGGAYTDTQYF.

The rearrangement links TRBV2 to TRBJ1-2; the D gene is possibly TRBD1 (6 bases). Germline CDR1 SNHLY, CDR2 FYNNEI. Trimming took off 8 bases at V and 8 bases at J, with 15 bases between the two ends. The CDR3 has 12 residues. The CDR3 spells CASQGLLWGYTF. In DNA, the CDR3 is TGTGCCAGCCAGGGGCTCCTGTGGGGCTACACCTTC.

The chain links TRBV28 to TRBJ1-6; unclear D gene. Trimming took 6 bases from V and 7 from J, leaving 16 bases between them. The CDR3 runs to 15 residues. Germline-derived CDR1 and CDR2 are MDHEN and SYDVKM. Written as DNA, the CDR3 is TGTGCCAGCAGGACGGGCGGGATCGGGAATTCACCCCTCCACTTT. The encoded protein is CASRTGGIGNSPLHF.

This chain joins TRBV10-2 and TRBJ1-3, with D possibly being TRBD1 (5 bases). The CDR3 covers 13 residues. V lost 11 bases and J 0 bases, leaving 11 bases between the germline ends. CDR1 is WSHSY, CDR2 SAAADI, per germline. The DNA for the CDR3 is TGCGCCGCCCGACAGTTCTCTGGAAACACCATATATTTT. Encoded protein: CAARQFSGNTIYF.

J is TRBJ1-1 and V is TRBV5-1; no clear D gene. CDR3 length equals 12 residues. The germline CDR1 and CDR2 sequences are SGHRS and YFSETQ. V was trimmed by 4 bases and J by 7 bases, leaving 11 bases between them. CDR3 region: CASSLPGSEAFF. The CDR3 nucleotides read TGCGCCAGCAGCCTCCCGGGAAGTGAAGCTTTCTTT.

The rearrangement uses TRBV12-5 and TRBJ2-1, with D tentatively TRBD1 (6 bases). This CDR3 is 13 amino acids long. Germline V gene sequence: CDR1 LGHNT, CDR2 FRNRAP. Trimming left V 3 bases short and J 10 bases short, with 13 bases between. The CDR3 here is CASGFAPTGEQFF. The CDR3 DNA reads TGTGCTAGTGGTTTCGCACCGACAGGAGAGCAGTTCTTC.

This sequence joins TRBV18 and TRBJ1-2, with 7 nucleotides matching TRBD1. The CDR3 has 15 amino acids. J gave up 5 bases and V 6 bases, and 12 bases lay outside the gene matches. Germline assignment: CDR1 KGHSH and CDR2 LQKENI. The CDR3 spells CASSHGQASEYGYTF. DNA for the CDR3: TGTGCCAGCTCTCACGGACAGGCCTCGGAGTATGGCTACACCTTC.

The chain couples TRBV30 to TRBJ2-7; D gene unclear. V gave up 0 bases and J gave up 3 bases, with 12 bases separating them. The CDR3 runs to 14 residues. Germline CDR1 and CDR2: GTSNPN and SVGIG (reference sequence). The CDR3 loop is CAWSVGSGIYEQYF. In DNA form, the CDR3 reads TGTGCCTGGAGTGTAGGTTCAGGCATCTACGAGCAGTACTTC.

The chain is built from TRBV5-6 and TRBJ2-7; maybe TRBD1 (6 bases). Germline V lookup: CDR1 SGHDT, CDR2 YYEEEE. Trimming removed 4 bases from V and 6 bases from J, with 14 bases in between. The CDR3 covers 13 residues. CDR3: CASSTPQGSEQYF. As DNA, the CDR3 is TGTGCCAGCAGCACTCCACAGGGAAGCGAGCAGTACTTC.

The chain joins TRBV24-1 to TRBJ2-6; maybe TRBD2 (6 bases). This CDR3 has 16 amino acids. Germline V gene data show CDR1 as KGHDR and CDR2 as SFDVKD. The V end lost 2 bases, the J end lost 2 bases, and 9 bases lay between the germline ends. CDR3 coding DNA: TGTGCCACCAGTGATTCGGACTATCCTGGGGCCAACGTCCTGACTTTC. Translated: CATSDSDYPGANVLTF.

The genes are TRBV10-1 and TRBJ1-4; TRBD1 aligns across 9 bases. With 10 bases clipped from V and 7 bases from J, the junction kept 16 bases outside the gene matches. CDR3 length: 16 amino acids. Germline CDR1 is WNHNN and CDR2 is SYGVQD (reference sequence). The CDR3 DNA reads TGCGCCAACACAGGGGGCCAACGCCCCGTTTCTGAAAAACTGTTTTTT. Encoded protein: CANTGGQRPVSEKLFF.

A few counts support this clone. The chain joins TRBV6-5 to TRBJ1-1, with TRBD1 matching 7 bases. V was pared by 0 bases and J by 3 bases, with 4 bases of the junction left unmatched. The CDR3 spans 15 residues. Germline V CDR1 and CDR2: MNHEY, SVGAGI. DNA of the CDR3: TGTGCCAGCAGTTACTCCGGGACAGTATACACTGAAGCTTTCTTT. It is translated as CASSYSGTVYTEAFF.

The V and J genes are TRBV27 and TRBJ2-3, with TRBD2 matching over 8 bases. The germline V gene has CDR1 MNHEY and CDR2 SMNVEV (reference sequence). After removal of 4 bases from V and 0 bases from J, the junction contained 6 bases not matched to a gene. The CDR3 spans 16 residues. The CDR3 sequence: CASSSLAGRSTDTQYF. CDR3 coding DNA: TGTGCCAGCAGTTCGTTAGCGGGGCGGAGCACAGATACGCAGTATTTT.

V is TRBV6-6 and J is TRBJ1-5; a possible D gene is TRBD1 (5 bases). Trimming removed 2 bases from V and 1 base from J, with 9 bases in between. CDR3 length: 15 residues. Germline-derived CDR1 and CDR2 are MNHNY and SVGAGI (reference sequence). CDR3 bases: TGTGCCAGCAGTTACAGGGGAGGGAGCAATCAGCCCCAGCATTTT. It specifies CASSYRGGSNQPQHF.

The CDR3 is CASSRGAVPGETQYF. CDR3 sequence (DNA): TGTGCCAGCAGCCGGGGCGCGGTCCCGGGAGAGACCCAGTACTTC. The rearrangement links TRBV3-1 (or the pseudogene TRBV3-2) to TRBJ2-5; a weak D match, TRBD1 (5 bases). V was pared by 4 bases and J by 4 bases, with 16 bases between. CDR3 length: 15 residues. Germline loops: CDR1 LGHDT, CDR2 YNNKEL (reference sequence).